Detailed here is one T cell receptor (beta chain). CD8+ and CD4+ T cells from blood underwent TCR beta sequencing, which was carried out in a high-throughput format. TEMRA cells were FACS-enriched, with CD8+ and CD4+ T cells isolated negatively. Reverse transcription of about 0.5 to 1 ug RNA was carried out with random hexamers. The immunoSEQ assay covered 54 Vbeta and 13 Jbeta segments for CDR3. TCRdb ran MiXCR on the immunoSEQ multiplex PCR reads and lists one entry per CDR3 protein. The repertoire holds about 300,000 distinct CDR3 sequences, about 88% seen once, with about 0.17% in the top ten. The data were obtained in a study of CD8 T cells in Susac syndrome. The sample comprised CD8+ T cells from PBMCs. The sequence came from a human donor with multiple sclerosis.

CDR3 amino acids: CSARDGSRDYEQYF. The CDR3 DNA sequence: TGCAGTGCTAGAGATGGGTCCCGAGACTACGAGCAGTACTTC. This chain connects TRBV20-1 to TRBJ2-7; no reliable D call. The CDR3 loop spans 14 amino acids. Germline assignment: CDR1 DFQATT and CDR2 SNEGSKA (reference sequence). V was trimmed by 0 bases and J by 3 bases, leaving 12 bases between them.